The entry below describes one TCR beta chain. Its antigen is currently unknown. Other DNA sequences from this sample encode an identical CDR3 as well. V lost 1 base and J lost 0, with 3 bases in between. Per the germline V gene, CDR1 is LGHDT and CDR2 is YNNKEL (reference sequence). The CDR3 has 13 residues. The data are from a study of T cell responses to AZD1222 COVID-19 vaccine. General observations from the study: Among vaccine-associated CD4 TCRs, coverage spanned spike, with dominance at 160-218 and 743-854.

The repertoire was sequenced with immunoSEQ multiplex PCR; TCRdb's copy has only in-frame clones and lacks some. The table shows 200,000 or so clones, with roughly 92% occurring only once. The J gene is TRBJ1-1, the V gene TRBV3-1 (or the pseudogene TRBV3-2); D call uncertain. The sample was peripheral blood, taken 28 days after the second AZD1222 dose. This clonotype originated in an adult who received the AZD1222 COVID-19 vaccine. The CDR3 DNA reads TGTGCCAGCAGCCAAGCCATGAACACTGAAGCTTTCTTT. Protein: CASSQAMNTEAFF.